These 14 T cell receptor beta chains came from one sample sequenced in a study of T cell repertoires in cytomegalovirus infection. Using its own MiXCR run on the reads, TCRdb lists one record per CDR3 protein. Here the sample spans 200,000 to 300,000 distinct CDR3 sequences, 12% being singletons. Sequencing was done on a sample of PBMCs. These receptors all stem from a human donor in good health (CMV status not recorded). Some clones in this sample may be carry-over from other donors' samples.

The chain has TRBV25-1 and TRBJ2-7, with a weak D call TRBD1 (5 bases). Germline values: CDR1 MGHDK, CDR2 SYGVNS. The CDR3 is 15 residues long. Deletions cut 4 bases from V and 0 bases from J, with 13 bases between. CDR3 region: CASSALGQGSYEQYF. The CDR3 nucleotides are TGTGCCAGCAGTGCCTTAGGACAAGGCTCCTACGAGCAGTACTTC.

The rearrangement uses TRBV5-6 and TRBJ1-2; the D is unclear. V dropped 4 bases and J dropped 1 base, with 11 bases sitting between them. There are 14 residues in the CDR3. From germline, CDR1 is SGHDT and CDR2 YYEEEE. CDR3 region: CASSSRIVNYGYTF. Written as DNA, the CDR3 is TGTGCCAGCAGCAGTAGGATTGTTAACTATGGCTACACCTTC. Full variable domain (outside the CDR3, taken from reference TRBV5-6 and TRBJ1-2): DAGVTQSPTHLIKTRGQQVTLRCSPKSGHDTVSWYQQALGQGPQFIFQYYEEEERQRGNFPDRFSGHQFPNYSSELNVNALLLGDSALYLCASSSRIVNYGYTFGSGTRLTVV.

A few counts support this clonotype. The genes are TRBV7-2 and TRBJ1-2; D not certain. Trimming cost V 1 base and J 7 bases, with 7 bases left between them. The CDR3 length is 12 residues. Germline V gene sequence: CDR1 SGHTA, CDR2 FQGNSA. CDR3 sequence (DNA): TGTGCCAGCAGCTTAGTACGTAGTGGCTACACCTTC. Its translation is CASSLVRSGYTF.

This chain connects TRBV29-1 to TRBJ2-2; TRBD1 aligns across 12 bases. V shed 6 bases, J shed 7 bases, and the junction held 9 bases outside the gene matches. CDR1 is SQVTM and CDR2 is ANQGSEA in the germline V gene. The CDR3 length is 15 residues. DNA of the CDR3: TGCAGCGTGATTCCGGGACAGGGGGCTGTCGGGGAGCTGTTTTTT. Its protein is CSVIPGQGAVGELFF.

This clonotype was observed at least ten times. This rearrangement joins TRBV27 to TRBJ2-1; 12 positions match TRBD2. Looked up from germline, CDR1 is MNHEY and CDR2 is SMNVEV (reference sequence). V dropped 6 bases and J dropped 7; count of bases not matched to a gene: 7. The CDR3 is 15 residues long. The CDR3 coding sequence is TGTGCCAGCAGACTGGGACTAGCGGGTCGGAATGAGCAGTTCTTC. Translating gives CASRLGLAGRNEQFF.

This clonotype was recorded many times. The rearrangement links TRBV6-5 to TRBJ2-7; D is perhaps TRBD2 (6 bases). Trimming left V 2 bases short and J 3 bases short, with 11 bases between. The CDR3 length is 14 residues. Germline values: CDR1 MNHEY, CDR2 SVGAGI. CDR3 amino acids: CASSYRGSGYEQYF. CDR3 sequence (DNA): TGTGCCAGCAGTTACCGGGGTAGCGGCTACGAGCAGTACTTC.

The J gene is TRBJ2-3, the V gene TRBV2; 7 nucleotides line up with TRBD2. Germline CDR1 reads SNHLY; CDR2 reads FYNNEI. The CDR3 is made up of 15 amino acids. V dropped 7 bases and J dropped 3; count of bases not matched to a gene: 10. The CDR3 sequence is CASTLTSGTTDTQYF. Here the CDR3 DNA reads TGTGCCAGCACCCTAACGAGCGGGACTACAGATACGCAGTATTTT.

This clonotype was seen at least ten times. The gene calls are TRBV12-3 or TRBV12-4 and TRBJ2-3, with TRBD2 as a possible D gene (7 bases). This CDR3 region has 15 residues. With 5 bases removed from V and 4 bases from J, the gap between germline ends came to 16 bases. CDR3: CASSPMGGPSDTQYF. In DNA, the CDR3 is TGTGCCAGCAGTCCCATGGGGGGGCCATCAGATACGCAGTATTTT.

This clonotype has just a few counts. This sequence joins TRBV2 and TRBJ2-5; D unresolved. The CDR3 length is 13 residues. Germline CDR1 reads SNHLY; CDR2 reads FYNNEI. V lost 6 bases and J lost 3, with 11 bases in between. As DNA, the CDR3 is TGTGCCAGCAGCCGAAACCTCAAAGAGACCCAGTACTTC. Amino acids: CASSRNLKETQYF.

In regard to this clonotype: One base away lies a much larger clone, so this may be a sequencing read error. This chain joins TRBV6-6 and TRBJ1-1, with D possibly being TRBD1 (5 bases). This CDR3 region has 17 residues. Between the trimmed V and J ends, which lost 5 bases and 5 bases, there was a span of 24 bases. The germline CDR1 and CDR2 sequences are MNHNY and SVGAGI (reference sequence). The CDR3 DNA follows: TGTGCCAGCAGTGACAGTGTGGGCCCCCGCCGGGGAACTGAAGCTTTCTTT. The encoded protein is CASSDSVGPRRGTEAFF.

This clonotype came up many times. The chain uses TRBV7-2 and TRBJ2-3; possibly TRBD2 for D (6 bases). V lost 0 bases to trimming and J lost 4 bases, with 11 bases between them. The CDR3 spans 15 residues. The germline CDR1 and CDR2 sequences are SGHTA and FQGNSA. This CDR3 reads CASSLAGGRADTQYF. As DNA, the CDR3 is TGTGCCAGCAGCTTAGCGGGAGGCCGGGCAGATACGCAGTATTTT.

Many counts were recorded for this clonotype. Written as DNA, the CDR3 is TGCAGTGCTAGAAAGACTAGCGGGGGGCTAGATACGCAGTATTTT. Translating it yields CSARKTSGGLDTQYF. The chain joins TRBV20-1 to TRBJ2-3, with 13 bases lining up with TRBD2. CDR1 is DFQATT, CDR2 SNEGSKA, per germline (reference sequence). This CDR3 has 15 amino acids. V lost 2 bases to trimming and J lost 5 bases; unmatched junction nucleotides: 4.

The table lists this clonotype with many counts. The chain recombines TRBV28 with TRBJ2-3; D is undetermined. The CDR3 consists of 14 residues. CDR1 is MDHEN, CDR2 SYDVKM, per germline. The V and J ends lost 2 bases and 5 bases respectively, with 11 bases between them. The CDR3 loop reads CASSLPEYGDTQYF. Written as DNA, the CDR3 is TGTGCCAGCAGTTTACCCGAGTATGGAGATACGCAGTATTTT.

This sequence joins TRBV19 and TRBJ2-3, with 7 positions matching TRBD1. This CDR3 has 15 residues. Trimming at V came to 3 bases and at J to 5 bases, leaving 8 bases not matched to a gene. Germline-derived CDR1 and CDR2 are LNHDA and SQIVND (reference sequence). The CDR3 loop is CASSIRGGERDTQYF. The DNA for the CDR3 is TGTGCCAGTAGTATTCGAGGGGGCGAAAGAGATACGCAGTATTTT.